This T cell receptor (beta chain) was sequenced for a study of PD-L1 blockade in urothelial cancer. In the study overall: In terms of prior chemotherapy, patients had received 0 to 3 regimens.

Peripheral blood mononuclear cells were collected from every patient before and during treatment, yielding between 1 and 8 samples per patient. In germline, CDR1 is LGHNT, CDR2 FRNRAP. The CDR3 totals 13 residues. Trimming took 6 bases from V and 7 from J; bases not matched to a gene: 8. The study's findings and limits: Having blood TCR clonality under the median before treatment predicted better survival.

Sequenced by immunoSEQ multiplex PCR; TCRdb stores in-frame clones only, minus some. The sample shows under 35,000 clones, 87% of them seen only once. Comments on this clone: No antigen is known for it.

Material: PBMCs, obtained around atezolizumab (anti-PD-L1) treatment. This chain uses TRBV12-5 with TRBJ2-5, with 7 bases matching TRBD1. The receptor was derived from a man aged 50 or older with urothelial cancer. DNA of the CDR3: TGTGCTAGTGGACGACAGGGCTGGGGGACCCAGTACTTC. Encoded protein: CASGRQGWGTQYF.